This T cell receptor (delta chain) came from a study of gamma-delta chains in newborns, infants, children. Study details: Microbial exposure reportedly drives polyclonal innate γδ T cell expansion after birth.

CDR3 size: 18 residues. The germline V gene encodes CDR1 GEAIGNYY and CDR2 EKD. With 0 bases clipped from V and 2 bases from J, the junction kept 14 bases outside the gene matches. This clone is deemed medium-sized. TCRdb re-processed the reads via CATT. The sample holds thousands of delta-chain clones, 0.65% to 0.8% seen once. Sequencing was performed on blood. This receptor was identified in a child who was a newborn, infant or young child, either healthy, febrile or measles-vaccinated (not recorded which). The chain recombines TRDV2 with TRDJ1, with 7 bases aligning to TRDD3. The CDR3 is CACDTVLGTTERTDKLIF. CDR3 DNA sequence: TGTGCCTGTGACACCGTACTGGGGACTACAGAGAGGACCGATAAACTCATCTTT.